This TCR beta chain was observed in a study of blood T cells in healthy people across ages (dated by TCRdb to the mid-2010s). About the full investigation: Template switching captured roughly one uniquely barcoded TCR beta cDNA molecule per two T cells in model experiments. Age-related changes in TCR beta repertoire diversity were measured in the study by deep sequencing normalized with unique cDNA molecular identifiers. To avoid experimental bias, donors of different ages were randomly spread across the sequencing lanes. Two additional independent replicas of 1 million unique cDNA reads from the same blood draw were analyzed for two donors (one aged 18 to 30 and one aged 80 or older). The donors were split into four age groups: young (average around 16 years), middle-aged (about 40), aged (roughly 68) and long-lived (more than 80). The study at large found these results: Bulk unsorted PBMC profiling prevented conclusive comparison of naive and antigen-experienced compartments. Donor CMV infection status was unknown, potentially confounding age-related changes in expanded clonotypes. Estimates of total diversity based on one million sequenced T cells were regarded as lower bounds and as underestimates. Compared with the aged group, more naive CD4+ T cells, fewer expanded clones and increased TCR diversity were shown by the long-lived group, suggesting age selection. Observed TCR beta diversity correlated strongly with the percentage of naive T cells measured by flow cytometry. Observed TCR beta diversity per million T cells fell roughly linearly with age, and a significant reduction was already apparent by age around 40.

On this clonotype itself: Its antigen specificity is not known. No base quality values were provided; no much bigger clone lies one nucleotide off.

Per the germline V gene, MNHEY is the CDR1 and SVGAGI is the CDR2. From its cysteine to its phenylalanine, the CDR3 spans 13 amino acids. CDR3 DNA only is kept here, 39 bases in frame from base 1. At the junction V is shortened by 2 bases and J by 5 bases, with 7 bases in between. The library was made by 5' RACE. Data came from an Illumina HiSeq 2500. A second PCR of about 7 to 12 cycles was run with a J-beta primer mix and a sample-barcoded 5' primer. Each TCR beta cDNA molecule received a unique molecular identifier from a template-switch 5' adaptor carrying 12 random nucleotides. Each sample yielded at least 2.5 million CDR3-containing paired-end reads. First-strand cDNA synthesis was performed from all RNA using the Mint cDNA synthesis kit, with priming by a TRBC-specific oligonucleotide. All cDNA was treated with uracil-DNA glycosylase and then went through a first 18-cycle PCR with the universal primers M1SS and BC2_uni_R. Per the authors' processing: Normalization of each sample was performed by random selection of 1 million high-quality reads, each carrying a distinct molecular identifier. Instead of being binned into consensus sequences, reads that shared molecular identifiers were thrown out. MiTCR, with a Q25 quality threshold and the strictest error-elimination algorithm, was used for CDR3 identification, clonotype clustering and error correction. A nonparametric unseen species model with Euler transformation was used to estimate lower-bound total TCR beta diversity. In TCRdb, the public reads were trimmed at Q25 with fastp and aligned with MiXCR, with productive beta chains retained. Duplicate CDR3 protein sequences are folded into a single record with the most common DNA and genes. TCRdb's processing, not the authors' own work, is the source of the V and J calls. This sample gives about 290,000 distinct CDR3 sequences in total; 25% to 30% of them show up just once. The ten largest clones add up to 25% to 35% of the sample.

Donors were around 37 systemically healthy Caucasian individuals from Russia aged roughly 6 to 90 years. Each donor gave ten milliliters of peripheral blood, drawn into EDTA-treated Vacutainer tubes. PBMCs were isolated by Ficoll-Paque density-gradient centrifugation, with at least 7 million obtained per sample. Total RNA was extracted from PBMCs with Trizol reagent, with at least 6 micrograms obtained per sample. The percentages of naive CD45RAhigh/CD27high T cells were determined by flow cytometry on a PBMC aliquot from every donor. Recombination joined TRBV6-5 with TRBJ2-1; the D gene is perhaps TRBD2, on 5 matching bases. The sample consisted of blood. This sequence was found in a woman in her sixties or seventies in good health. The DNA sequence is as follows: TGTGCCAGCAGTTACAAGGGAGACAATGAGCAGTTCTTC. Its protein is CASSYKGDNEQFF.